The TCR beta chain described here comes from a study of a mutant IDH1 vaccine in newly diagnosed glioma. General observations from the study: Pseudoprogression looked unconnected to shifts in top peripheral T cell clonotypes. There were vaccine-induced immune responses in approximately 95% of the patients.

Here immunoSEQ multiplex PCR was the method, and the copy in TCRdb shows in-frame clones only, minus some. This table has roughly 48,000 clones, approximately 80% appearing once. The V end was cut by 4 bases, the J end by 0 bases, with 9 bases between. This CDR3 is 14 amino acids long. Germline CDR1 reads SNHLY; CDR2 reads FYNNEI. Notes on this clone: Its antigen is currently unknown.

Time point described: week 35, safety follow-up. Every vaccine dose comprised 300 ug of mutant IDH1 20-mer peptide plus topical imiquimod. Patients came in for eight vaccinations, in weeks 1, 3, 5, 7, 11, 15, 19 and 23. Patients carried new grade 3 or 4 IDH1-mutant astrocytomas lacking nuclear ATRX. The sequences come from PBMCs, collected from a glioma patient whose treatment included an IDH1 peptide vaccine. This clonotype was sampled from a middle-aged man with glioma. This chain links TRBV2 with TRBJ2-5; D unclear. DNA of the CDR3: TGTGCCAGCAGTGTCCGACACGACCAAGAGACCCAGTACTTC. Its translation is CASSVRHDQETQYF.